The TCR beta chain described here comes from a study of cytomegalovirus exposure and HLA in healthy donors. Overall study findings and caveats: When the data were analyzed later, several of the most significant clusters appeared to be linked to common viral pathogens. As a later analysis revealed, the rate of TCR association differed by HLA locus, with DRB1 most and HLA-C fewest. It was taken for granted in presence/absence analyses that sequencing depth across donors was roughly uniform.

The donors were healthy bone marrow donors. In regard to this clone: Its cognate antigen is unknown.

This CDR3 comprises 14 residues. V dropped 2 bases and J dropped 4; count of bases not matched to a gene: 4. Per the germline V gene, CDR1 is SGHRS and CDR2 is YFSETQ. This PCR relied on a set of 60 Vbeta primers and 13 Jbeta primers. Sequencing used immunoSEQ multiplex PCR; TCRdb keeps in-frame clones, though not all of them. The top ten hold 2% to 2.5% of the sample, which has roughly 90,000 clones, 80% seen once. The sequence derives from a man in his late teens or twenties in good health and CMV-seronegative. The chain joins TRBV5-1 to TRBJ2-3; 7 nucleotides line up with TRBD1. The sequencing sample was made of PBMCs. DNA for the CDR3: TGCGCCAGCAGCTTTGGTACAGGGGCAGATACGCAGTATTTT. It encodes CASSFGTGADTQYF.